A selection of T cell receptor beta chains follows, all from one sample in a study of shared clonotypes between healthy human individuals. The repertoire was sequenced with immunoSEQ multiplex PCR; TCRdb's copy has only in-frame clones and lacks some. This table has around 1,100,000 clones, approximately 75% appearing once. Source material: memory CD4+ T cells from PBMCs. These receptors all stem from a man between 18 and 29 years old in good health. Some clones in this sample may be carry-over from other donors' samples. CDR3s include the opening cysteine and the closing phenylalanine or tryptophan. The order of the fields is clone size, J gene, V gene, CDR3 protein. Some rows mark clone size as missing; the rest say once, few, many or name a class of expanded clone.

abundance: few
j_gene: TRBJ2-3
v_gene: TRBV5-4
CDR3aa: CASSRAIVLAGQEDTQYF

abundance: -
j_gene: TRBJ2-7
v_gene: TRBV10-3
CDR3aa: CAISESVRGAYEQYF

abundance: -
j_gene: TRBJ1-2
v_gene: TRBV6-5
CDR3aa: CASRDRTNYGYTF

abundance: -
j_gene: TRBJ1-5
v_gene: TRBV28
CDR3aa: CAGSPPRGGPGQPQHF

abundance: -
j_gene: TRBJ1-2
v_gene: TRBV7-2
CDR3aa: CASSLNRAYGYTF

abundance: -
j_gene: TRBJ2-7
v_gene: TRBV5-1
CDR3aa: CASSLNAGSPYEQYF

abundance: -
j_gene: TRBJ1-2
v_gene: TRBV28
CDR3aa: CASSLRVGTGYYGYTF

abundance: -
j_gene: TRBJ1-2
v_gene: TRBV28
CDR3aa: CASSYGGLRRQGIFGYTF

abundance: -
j_gene: TRBJ2-3
v_gene: TRBV19
CDR3aa: CASSTQGFTDTQYF

abundance: -
j_gene: TRBJ2-7
v_gene: TRBV4-1
CDR3aa: CASSQDWDSYYEQYF

abundance: -
j_gene: TRBJ2-2
v_gene: TRBV5-1
CDR3aa: CASSLALPNTGELFF

abundance: -
j_gene: TRBJ2-7
v_gene: TRBV7-2
CDR3aa: CASRAGTYEQYF

abundance: -
j_gene: TRBJ2-7
v_gene: TRBV5-1
CDR3aa: CASSSQPSTSGYSYEQYF

abundance: few
j_gene: TRBJ1-5
v_gene: TRBV29-1
CDR3aa: CSVELGSNQPQHF

abundance: -
j_gene: TRBJ2-2
v_gene: TRBV2
CDR3aa: CASSLGSNTGELFF

abundance: -
j_gene: TRBJ2-3
v_gene: TRBV12-5
CDR3aa: CASGLQDRVYF

abundance: few
j_gene: TRBJ1-3
v_gene: TRBV28
CDR3aa: CASSLLGTPGNTIYF

abundance: -
j_gene: TRBJ2-1
v_gene: TRBV27
CDR3aa: CASSENSGFSYNEQFF

abundance: -
j_gene: TRBJ1-1
v_gene: TRBV28
CDR3aa: CASSRNRNTEAFF

abundance: -
j_gene: TRBJ2-7
v_gene: TRBV15
CDR3aa: CATSPQRGRYEQYF

abundance: -
j_gene: TRBJ1-4
v_gene: TRBV19
CDR3aa: CASSTWPTDNEKLFF

abundance: -
j_gene: TRBJ2-1
v_gene: TRBV5-1
CDR3aa: CASSQQGSYNEQFF

abundance: -
j_gene: TRBJ2-2
v_gene: TRBV11-2
CDR3aa: CASSLVSTGELFF

abundance: -
j_gene: TRBJ2-3
v_gene: TRBV9
CDR3aa: CASSVDPTSTDTQYF

abundance: -
j_gene: TRBJ2-7
v_gene: TRBV6-5
CDR3aa: CASQKRTSNEQYF

abundance: -
j_gene: TRBJ2-6
v_gene: TRBV21-1
CDR3aa: CASSSWESGANVLTF

abundance: once
j_gene: TRBJ2-7
v_gene: TRBV20-1
CDR3aa: CSALGSEQYF

abundance: once
j_gene: TRBJ2-3
v_gene: TRBV5-4
CDR3aa: CASSLGQGVDTQYF

abundance: few
j_gene: TRBJ2-1
v_gene: TRBV11-2
CDR3aa: CASTKNPGYNEQFF

abundance: -
j_gene: TRBJ1-2
v_gene: TRBV7-9
CDR3aa: CASSLTGGLANYGYTF

abundance: -
j_gene: TRBJ1-5
v_gene: TRBV5-1
CDR3aa: CASSPRGGSQPQHF

abundance: -
j_gene: TRBJ2-6
v_gene: TRBV29-1
CDR3aa: CSVRGQPSSGANVLTF

abundance: -
j_gene: TRBJ2-7
v_gene: TRBV27
CDR3aa: CASISFGQGLYEQYF

abundance: -
j_gene: TRBJ2-4
v_gene: TRBV11-2
CDR3aa: CASTTTGGKNIQYF

abundance: -
j_gene: TRBJ1-5
v_gene: TRBV28
CDR3aa: CASSFPGEAVRVLQPQHF

abundance: -
j_gene: TRBJ2-3
v_gene: TRBV15
CDR3aa: CATSRGKDDTQYF

abundance: once
j_gene: TRBJ1-5
v_gene: TRBV10-2
CDR3aa: CASTESNQPQHF

abundance: -
j_gene: TRBJ2-1
v_gene: TRBV18
CDR3aa: CASSLGLAGSYNEQFF

abundance: -
j_gene: TRBJ2-3
v_gene: TRBV7-8
CDR3aa: CASRGLAGVSPDTQYF

abundance: once
j_gene: TRBJ2-4
v_gene: TRBV6-5
CDR3aa: CASSYSGGLGKNIQYF

abundance: -
j_gene: TRBJ2-4
v_gene: TRBV7-9
CDR3aa: CASSFRGQGKNIQYF

abundance: few
j_gene: TRBJ1-1
v_gene: TRBV5-1
CDR3aa: CASSLGQGTVNTEAFF

abundance: -
j_gene: TRBJ2-3
v_gene: TRBV7-3
CDR3aa: CASSRGAAGPTDTQYF

abundance: -
j_gene: TRBJ2-7
v_gene: TRBV7-2
CDR3aa: CASSSKGTGGYEQYF

abundance: -
j_gene: TRBJ1-4
v_gene: TRBV6-5
CDR3aa: CASSLWQGNEKLFF

abundance: -
j_gene: TRBJ2-5
v_gene: TRBV9
CDR3aa: CASSATLGSQETQYF

abundance: -
j_gene: TRBJ2-1
v_gene: TRBV23-1
CDR3aa: CASSQSSTVRCNEQFF

abundance: -
j_gene: TRBJ1-2
v_gene: TRBV6-5
CDR3aa: CASRLDGNYGYTF

abundance: -
j_gene: TRBJ2-7
v_gene: TRBV5-6
CDR3aa: CASSLAGEQYF

abundance: -
j_gene: TRBJ2-3
v_gene: TRBV4-3
CDR3aa: CASSLLTGTGTDTQYF

abundance: -
j_gene: TRBJ2-3
v_gene: TRBV15
CDR3aa: CATSRDHSTDTQYF

abundance: -
j_gene: TRBJ1-4
v_gene: TRBV18
CDR3aa: CASSPRLATNEKLFF

abundance: -
j_gene: TRBJ2-7
v_gene: TRBV7-6
CDR3aa: CASSKGGIMAEQYF

abundance: -
j_gene: TRBJ1-3
v_gene: TRBV28
CDR3aa: CASSLPGVNGNTIYF

abundance: -
j_gene: -
v_gene: TRBV5-6
CDR3aa: CASTYGYEQYF

abundance: -
j_gene: TRBJ1-1
v_gene: TRBV7-9
CDR3aa: CASSPGTGGLVRAFF

abundance: -
j_gene: TRBJ2-3
v_gene: TRBV4-3
CDR3aa: CASSPSVQSGDTQYF

abundance: -
j_gene: TRBJ2-1
v_gene: TRBV30
CDR3aa: CAWSGGSGRAGEQFF

abundance: -
j_gene: TRBJ2-1
v_gene: TRBV4-2
CDR3aa: CASSHWGTSGNNEQFF

abundance: -
j_gene: TRBJ2-7
v_gene: TRBV11-2
CDR3aa: CASSLATGQSYEQYF